The 21 T cell receptor beta chains below were found in one sample sequenced in a study of Tregs in tolerant kidney transplant recipients. Using immunoSEQ multiplex PCR, the repertoire was profiled, and TCRdb retains in-frame clones only, with some absent. Here the sample spans 75,000 to 80,000 clones, approximately 90% being singletons. The specimen was Tregs from blood, collected before the transplant. Receptors originate from a human donor who received a combined kidney and bone marrow transplant.

The chain links TRBV29-1 to TRBJ2-7, with 7 bases that match TRBD1. The J segment lost 4 bases and the V segment lost 1 base, leaving 1 base of the junction unmatched. CDR1 and CDR2 from the germline V gene are SQVTM and ANQGSEA. The CDR3 sequence is 12 residues long. The CDR3 DNA reads TGCAGCGTTGAAGGGACAGGTTACGAGCAGTACTTC. Protein sequence: CSVEGTGYEQYF.

The gene calls are TRBV7-2 and TRBJ2-1, with 15 bases that match TRBD2. Looked up from germline, CDR1 is SGHTA and CDR2 is FQGNSA. CDR3 length equals 14 residues. With V trimmed by 8 bases and J by 7 bases, 3 bases remained unmatched. DNA of the CDR3: TGTGCCAGCGGACTAGCGGGAGGGCCGAATGAGCAGTTCTTC. The encoded protein is CASGLAGGPNEQFF.

The chain recombines TRBV30 with TRBJ2-3; 8 bases align to TRBD2. The length of the CDR3 is 15 residues. Trimming at V came to 2 bases and at J to 4 bases, leaving 8 bases not matched to a gene. Germline V gives CDR1 GTSNPN, CDR2 SVGIG (reference sequence). The CDR3 protein is CAWSTGLVGADTQYF. The CDR3 region has the DNA TGTGCCTGGAGTACGGGACTAGTCGGGGCAGATACGCAGTATTTT.

The rearrangement uses TRBV4-1 and TRBJ2-7; 8 bases match TRBD2. J was trimmed by 7 bases and V by 2 bases; bases with no gene match: 16. The germline CDR1 and CDR2 sequences are MGHRA and YSYEKL. The CDR3 is 17 amino acids. The CDR3 is CASSQFQLSGSTREQYF. The CDR3 DNA reads as TGCGCCAGCAGCCAATTCCAGCTCAGCGGGAGTACGCGGGAGCAGTACTTC.

The chain carries TRBV19 and TRBJ1-2; 9 positions agree with TRBD1. Trimming took 4 bases from V and 3 from J; bases not matched to a gene: 9. This CDR3 has 16 amino acids. Germline loops: CDR1 LNHDA, CDR2 SQIVND (reference sequence). The CDR3 region has the DNA TGTGCCAGTAGTACCGGGACAGGGATTGGGGACTATGGCTACACCTTC. Its protein is CASSTGTGIGDYGYTF.

The V and J genes are TRBV28 and TRBJ2-2, with a weak D call TRBD1 (6 bases). This CDR3 has 17 amino acids. The V and J ends lost 5 bases and 3 bases respectively, with 19 bases between them. Germline V gene lookup returns CDR1 MDHEN and CDR2 SYDVKM. CDR3 DNA sequence: TGTGCCAGCAGTCGTTGGCAGGGGCAAGGGGACACCGGGGAGCTGTTTTTT. This gives the protein CASSRWQGQGDTGELFF.

J is TRBJ1-2 and V is TRBV19, with 7 bases that match TRBD1. This CDR3 comprises 14 residues. Trimming cost V 3 bases and J 4 bases; bases outside gene matches: 5. Germline V gene lookup returns CDR1 LNHDA and CDR2 SQIVND (reference sequence). Here the CDR3 reads CASSILAGGYGYTF. CDR3 DNA sequence: TGTGCCAGTAGTATTTTGGCAGGGGGCTATGGCTACACCTTC. Filled out from reference TRBV19 and TRBJ1-2, the complete variable domain reads DGGITQSPKYLFRKEGQNVTLSCEQNLNHDAMYWYRQDPGQGLRLIYYSQIVNDFQKGDIAEGYSVSREKKESFPLTVTSAQKNPTAFYLCASSILAGGYGYTFGSGTRLTVV.

The J gene is TRBJ2-7, the V gene TRBV10-3; 10 positions match TRBD1. Germline V CDR1 and CDR2: ENHRY, SYGVKD. The junction had 7 bases not matched to a gene; V was cut back by 6 bases and J by 5 bases. The CDR3 contains 14 residues. The CDR3 nucleotides read TGTGCCATCAGGCGGACAGGGGGAAACGACGAGCAGTACTTC. It encodes CAIRRTGGNDEQYF.

This rearrangement joins TRBV11-2 to TRBJ2-2, with D unclear. This CDR3 region has 13 residues. Germline V gene lookup returns CDR1 SGHAT and CDR2 FQNNGV. Trimming took off 5 bases at V and 1 base at J, with 5 bases between the two ends. For the CDR3, the DNA is TGTGCCAGCAGCACCGGGAACACCGGGGAGCTGTTTTTT. Its translation: CASSTGNTGELFF.

This rearrangement joins TRBV6-1 to TRBJ1-1; D is undetermined. CDR1 MNHNS and CDR2 SASEGT come from the germline V gene. V lost 2 bases and J 0 bases, leaving 7 bases between the germline ends. The CDR3 runs to 14 residues. CDR3 nucleotide sequence: TGTGCCAGCAGTGAAAAGGGCTTGAACACTGAAGCTTTCTTT. This codes for CASSEKGLNTEAFF.

This rearrangement joins TRBV4-1 to TRBJ2-1; TRBD1 aligns across 7 bases. The CDR3 contains 17 residues. The germline CDR1 and CDR2 sequences are MGHRA and YSYEKL. V was pared by 0 bases and J by 0 bases, with 5 bases of the junction left unmatched. As DNA, the CDR3 is TGCGCCAGCAGCCAAGAACAGGGGTCGAGCTCCTACAATGAGCAGTTCTTC. It encodes CASSQEQGSSSYNEQFF.

Of note for this clone: A junction end diverges from the germline sequence, so it may reflect a read error. The chain carries TRBV10-3 and TRBJ2-5; D gene uncertain. The CDR3 covers 12 residues. The V gene's germline CDR1 is ENHRY and CDR2 SYGVKD. CDR3: CAISEYQETQYF. In DNA form, the CDR3 reads TGTGCCATCAGCGAGTACCAAGAGACCCAGTACTTC.

This chain links TRBV12-5 with TRBJ2-7; D tentatively fits TRBD1 or TRBD2 (5 bases each). Germline lookup yields CDR1 LGHNT and CDR2 FRNRAP. V lost 0 bases and J 3 bases, leaving 15 bases between the germline ends. The CDR3 contains 16 residues. CDR3 coding DNA: TGTGCTAGTGGTTTGGTGCTAGGGGACCGAGACTACGAGCAGTACTTC. It encodes CASGLVLGDRDYEQYF.

The chain uses TRBV29-1 and TRBJ2-7; possible D gene TRBD2, 6 bases. Germline lookup yields CDR1 SQVTM and CDR2 ANQGSEA. Trimming removed 5 bases from V and 1 base from J, with 12 bases in between. This CDR3 comprises 13 residues. CDR3 sequence: CSVMEGFSYEQYF. The CDR3 DNA is TGCAGCGTTATGGAGGGTTTTTCCTACGAGCAGTACTTC.

V is TRBV19 and J is TRBJ2-6; a weak D match, TRBD1 (7 bases). The germline gives CDR1 LNHDA, CDR2 SQIVND (reference sequence). The CDR3 is 16 residues long. V lost 5 bases to trimming and J lost 2 bases, with 13 bases between them. CDR3 DNA sequence: TGTGCCAGTAGTCCGGGGGACAGAGCTGGGGCCAACGTCCTGACTTTC. Translated: CASSPGDRAGANVLTF.

The table lists this clone with a count of one. This rearrangement joins TRBV4-1 to TRBJ2-3; D is undetermined. With 6 bases removed from V and 0 bases from J, the gap between germline ends came to 13 bases. CDR1 and CDR2 from the germline V gene are MGHRA and YSYEKL. The CDR3 is 15 residues long. The CDR3 DNA reads TGCGCCAGCAGGAGAAGCGTGAGGAGCACAGATACGCAGTATTTT. Translation: CASRRSVRSTDTQYF.

J is TRBJ2-5 and V is TRBV18, with no clear D. V was trimmed by 6 bases and J by 2 bases, leaving 7 bases between them. The germline V gene encodes CDR1 KGHSH and CDR2 LQKENI. The CDR3 covers 12 residues. This CDR3 is CASSLGQETQYF. CDR3 in DNA: TGTGCCAGCTCGCTCGGTCAAGAGACCCAGTACTTC.

This sequence joins TRBV28 and TRBJ1-1, with D maybe TRBD1 (5 bases). Trimming stripped 3 bases from V and 2 bases from J, with 13 bases between. This CDR3 region has 15 residues. Germline V gene data show CDR1 as MDHEN and CDR2 as SYDVKM. The CDR3 reads CASSLVGRGNTEAFF. CDR3 DNA: TGTGCCAGCAGTTTGGTGGGAAGGGGCAACACTGAAGCTTTCTTT.

V and J are TRBV28 and TRBJ2-1; 9 bases are shared with TRBD2. Germline assignment: CDR1 MDHEN and CDR2 SYDVKM. Germline trimming cut 6 bases from V and 6 bases from J; bases unmatched to any gene: 9. This CDR3 spans 15 amino acids. CDR3 region: CASRLSGSGGNEQFF. The CDR3 DNA sequence: TGTGCCAGCAGACTTAGCGGGAGTGGAGGCAATGAGCAGTTCTTC.

The chain combines TRBV29-1 with TRBJ2-7; no definite D call. Germline V gene lookup returns CDR1 SQVTM and CDR2 ANQGSEA. Deletions cut 1 base from V and 4 bases from J, with 8 bases between. This CDR3 contains 12 residues. The chain's CDR3 is CSVEGVSYEQYF. The CDR3, as DNA: TGCAGCGTTGAAGGGGTCTCATACGAGCAGTACTTC.

The chain couples TRBV15 to TRBJ2-2, with 10 positions matching TRBD1. The CDR3 extends over 16 amino acids. V shed 5 bases, J shed 7 bases, and the junction held 10 bases outside the gene matches. In germline, CDR1 is LNHNV, CDR2 YYDKDF (reference sequence). CDR3 protein: CATSAGTGVAGGELFF. CDR3 sequence (DNA): TGTGCCACCAGCGCCGGGACAGGGGTCGCCGGCGGGGAGCTGTTTTTT.